The sequence of this T cell receptor (beta chain) was determined in a study of human T cells and chemical hapten exposure. This clonotype has just a few counts. A single record per CDR3 protein comes from TCRdb applying MiXCR to the RACE reads. The sample holds around 67,000 distinct CDR3 sequences; roughly 8.5% are singletons and the top ten take approximately 3.4%. Indicated time point: patch test 2, 6 weeks after DPC sensitization. Specified treatment: therapeutic diphenylcyclopropenone sensitization with weekly scalp DPC. Here the sequenced sample was whole blood, taken in connection with sensitization to the hapten diphenylcyclopropenone (DPC). The TCR sequence derives from a woman between 45 and 60 years old with alopecia areata. Some clones in this sample may be carry-over from other donors' samples.

The CDR3 DNA sequence: TGTGCCAGCAGTGGTGCTGAAAAACTGTTTTTT. The encoded protein is CASSGAEKLFF. The rearrangement links TRBV2 to TRBJ1-4; D is ambiguous. Trimming removed 4 bases from V and 7 bases from J, with 4 bases in between. In germline, CDR1 is SNHLY, CDR2 FYNNEI. This CDR3 spans 11 amino acids.